This T cell receptor beta chain emerged from a study of a mutant IDH1 vaccine in newly diagnosed glioma (dated by TCRdb to about 2021). Looking at the study overall: Vaccination was initiated 4-6 weeks after radiotherapy alone, or concurrently with temozolomide cycles in the chemotherapy-containing groups. Prior to enrollment, patients had been given standard therapy consisting of radiotherapy alone, temozolomide alone, or radiochemotherapy with temozolomide, with the combination given to most patients. Peripheral blood samples were drawn at six visits, namely V03 (baseline), V05, V07, V10, V12 and V13. Visit V12 was the week-35 safety follow-up and visit V13 was the week-47 end of study. Of the roughly 32 patients who were treated, approximately 60% were male and approximately 40% were female, and the mean age was roughly 40 years. Longitudinal TCRB deep sequencing was done for some 26 treated patients, wherever samples were available for exploratory analyses. Study-wide conclusions, independent of this receptor: According to the authors, sample limitations meant that analyses of patient blood samples could not be reproduced. Pseudoprogression seemed to be unrelated to changes in the top peripheral T cell clonotypes found by TCRB sequencing. Vaccine-induced immune responses across multiple MHC alleles were detected in around 92% of patients. Selection of PBMC samples for TCRB deep sequencing was based on availability.

This clone has just one count. The target of this receptor is not known. No qualities accompany the bases; no much larger clone lies one base away. The library was generated by the immunoSEQ multiplex PCR assay. Rearranged TCR beta chain sequences were amplified using the hsTCRB Kit according to the manufacturer's protocol. Sequencing of TCRB libraries was carried out on an Illumina MiSeq. On the authors' methods: Demultiplexing, trimming and gene mapping were performed with the kit vendor's proprietary platform. In TCRdb, the immuneACCESS table is reduced to in-frame sequences with V and J assigned. These tables do not hold every clone; where another copy was compared, an unresolved V gene accounts for under half, and the others remain unexplained. Clone size and the V and J calls come from that table; the DNA yielded D and trimming. The sample table contains under 40,000 clones; only one count was recorded for roughly 80% of them. The ten most abundant clones make up around 7% of the sample.

CDR1 and CDR2 were assigned from the germline V gene as ENHRY and SYGVKD. Here V drops 5 bases and J drops 2 bases, and the junction holds 5 bases not matched to any gene. Including cysteine and phenylalanine, the CDR3 has 15 amino acids. Just the 45-base CDR3 DNA is kept, in frame starting at base 1. Interpreted using the paper, the time point label stands for: week 35, safety follow-up. Every vaccine dose consisted of 300 ug of a 20-mer mutant IDH1 peptide in Montanide, administered subcutaneously together with topical imiquimod. Eight vaccinations were administered to patients in weeks 1, 3, 5, 7, 11, 15, 19 and 23, corresponding to visits V03 through V10. All donors had newly diagnosed IDH1-mutant astrocytomas of WHO grade 3 or 4 that showed loss of nuclear ATRX. The samples were drawn from NOA16, a multicentre, single-arm, open-label phase I trial in Germany that tested a mutant IDH1 peptide vaccine in humans for the first time. Genomic DNA for TCRB sequencing was extracted from EDTA blood using the DNeasy Blood and Tissue Kit.

Material: PBMCs, obtained from a glioma patient whose treatment included an IDH1 peptide vaccine. This chain is built from TRBV10-3 and TRBJ2-3; 9 of the junction bases match TRBD2. The TCR comes from a woman between 18 and 29 years old with glioma. The sequenced DNA is TGTGCCATCAGTAATAGCGGGGGAAACACAGATACGCAGTATTTT. This codes for CAISNSGGNTDTQYF.